This TCR beta chain was profiled in a study of T cell repertoires in cytomegalovirus infection. The wider study: It was recently identified HLA-C-restricted and well-studied HLA-B-restricted CMV epitopes that the study used. General study points: The ex vivo response was dominated by HLA-C-restricted CMV-specific TCR beta clonotypes. Summed frequency of public TCR beta families distinguished CMV carriers with the relevant HLA.

CDR1 is MNHEY and CDR2 is SVGEGT in the germline V gene. The CDR3 sequence is 16 residues long. Trimming removed 2 bases from V and 5 bases from J, with 18 bases in between. As to this clonotype: Its target is not known.

TCRdb re-called the reads through MiXCR, storing one row per CDR3 protein. In the table there are roughly 350,000 distinct CDR3 sequences, around a third of which are singletons. The source of this sequence is a human donor in good health (CMV status not recorded). Some clones in this sample may be carry-over from other donors' samples. Sequenced here: cultured PBMCs, sampled from culture after CMV antigen stimulation. The rearrangement uses TRBV6-2 or TRBV6-3 and TRBJ2-5; D possibly uses TRBD1 or TRBD2 (5 bases each). The CDR3 sequence: CASSYGRLGPEETQYF. The CDR3 DNA reads as TGTGCCAGCAGTTACGGGAGACTGGGGCCGGAGGAGACCCAGTACTTC.